This TCR beta chain was identified during a study of T cell repertoires in cytomegalovirus infection. Study background: Newly reported HLA-C-restricted and thoroughly characterized HLA-B-restricted CMV epitopes were employed. Public TCR beta signatures were indicative of both CMV infection and a matching HLA type. Findings of the study overall: Across the ex vivo response, the dominant clonotypes were HLA-C-restricted CMV-specific TCR beta clonotypes. Identification of carriers of CMV plus the relevant HLA was achieved through cumulative public TCR beta family frequency.

TCRdb reprocessed the reads via MiXCR and lists one record per CDR3 protein. The table lists roughly 500,000 distinct CDR3 sequences, more than 40% of them singletons. Trimming cost V 0 bases and J 1 base; bases outside gene matches: 11. Germline values: CDR1 DFQATT, CDR2 SNEGSKA (reference sequence). The CDR3 spans 18 residues. Only one count was recorded for this clonotype. The antigen remains undetermined. The chain employs TRBV20-1 and TRBJ2-3; 9 bases are a match to TRBD2. Source: cultured PBMCs, taken from culture after CMV antigen stimulation. This sequence was found in a human donor in good health (CMV status not recorded). Some clones in this sample may be carry-over from other donors' samples. The chain's CDR3 is CSARDRLRAGGRTDTQYF. In DNA, the CDR3 is TGCAGTGCTAGAGATCGGCTTAGAGCGGGGGGTCGCACAGATACGCAGTATTTT.